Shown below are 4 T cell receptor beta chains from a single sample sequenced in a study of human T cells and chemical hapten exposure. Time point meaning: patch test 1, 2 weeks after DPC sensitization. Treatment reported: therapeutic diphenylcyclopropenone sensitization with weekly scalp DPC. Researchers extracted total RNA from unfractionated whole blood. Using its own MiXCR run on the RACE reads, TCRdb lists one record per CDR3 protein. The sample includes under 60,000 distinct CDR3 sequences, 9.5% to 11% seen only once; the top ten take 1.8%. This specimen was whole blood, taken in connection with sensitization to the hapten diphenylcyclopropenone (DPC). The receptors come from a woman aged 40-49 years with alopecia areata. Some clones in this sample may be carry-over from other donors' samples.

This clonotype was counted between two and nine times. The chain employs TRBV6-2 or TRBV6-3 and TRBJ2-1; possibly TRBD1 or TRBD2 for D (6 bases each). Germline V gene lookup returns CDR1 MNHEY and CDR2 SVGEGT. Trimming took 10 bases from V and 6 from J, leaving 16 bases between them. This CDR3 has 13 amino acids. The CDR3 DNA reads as TGTGCCACCCTACGAGGGGGGACCAATGAGCAGTTCTTC. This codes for CATLRGGTNEQFF.

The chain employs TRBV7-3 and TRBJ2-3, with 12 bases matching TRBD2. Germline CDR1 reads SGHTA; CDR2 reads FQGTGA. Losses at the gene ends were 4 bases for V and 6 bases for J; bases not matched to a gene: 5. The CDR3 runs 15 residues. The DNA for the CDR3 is TGTGCCAGCAGCTCCGGACTAGCGGGGATGGATACGCAGTATTTT. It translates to CASSSGLAGMDTQYF.

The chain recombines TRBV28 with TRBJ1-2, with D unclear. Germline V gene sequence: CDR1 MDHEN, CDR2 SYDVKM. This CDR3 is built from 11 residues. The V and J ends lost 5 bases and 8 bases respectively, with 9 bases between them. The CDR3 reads CASSASIGYTF. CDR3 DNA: TGTGCCAGCAGTGCCTCTATCGGCTACACCTTC.

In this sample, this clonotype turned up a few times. The chain's CDR3 is CASSNLGGQPQHF. The CDR3 nucleotides read TGTGCCAGCAGTAACCTGGGGGGCCAGCCCCAGCATTTT. J is TRBJ1-5 and V is TRBV12-3 or TRBV12-4, with a tentative D call TRBD1 (6 bases). Trimming stripped 5 bases from V and 7 bases from J, with 12 bases between. CDR3 length equals 13 residues.